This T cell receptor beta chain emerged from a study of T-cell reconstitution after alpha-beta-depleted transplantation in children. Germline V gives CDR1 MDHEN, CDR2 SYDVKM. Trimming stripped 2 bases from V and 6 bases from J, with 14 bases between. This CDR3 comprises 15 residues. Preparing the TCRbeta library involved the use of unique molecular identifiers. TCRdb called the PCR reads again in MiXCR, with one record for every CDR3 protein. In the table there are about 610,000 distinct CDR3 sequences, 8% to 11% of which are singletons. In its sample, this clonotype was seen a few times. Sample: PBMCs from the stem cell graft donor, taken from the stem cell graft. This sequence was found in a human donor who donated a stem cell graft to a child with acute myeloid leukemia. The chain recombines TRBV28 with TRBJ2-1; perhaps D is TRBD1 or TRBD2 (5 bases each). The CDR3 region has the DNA TGTGCCAGCAGTTTAAGTGTCGAGGGGCCCAATGAGCAGTTCTTC. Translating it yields CASSLSVEGPNEQFF.